This T cell receptor (beta chain) was documented in a study of blood T cells in healthy people across ages. General study findings and limits: Roughly linearly, TCR beta diversity per million T cells fell as age increased.

V was clipped by 0 bases and J by 1 base; unmatched bases: 3. From germline, CDR1 is MNHEY and CDR2 SVGAGI. This CDR3 contains 17 residues. A second roughly 7 to 12 cycle PCR used barcoded and J-beta primers. Each CDR3 protein gets one entry after TCRdb re-called the 5' RACE reads with MiXCR. Of some 760,000 distinct CDR3 sequences listed, 20% to 30% are singletons. This clonotype was picked up a small number of times. What it binds is not known. The same data also went into a second study, on T cells of mothers and their children. Turning to that study: Over 8 million TCR beta CDR3 reads were obtained from each mother, and about 2.9 million from each child.

Sample: blood. The rearrangement uses TRBV6-5 and TRBJ2-6; 7 positions match TRBD2. This TCR derives from a boy between 10 and 17 years old in good health. The CDR3 loop reads CASSYSREGSGANVLTF. CDR3 sequence (DNA): TGTGCCAGCAGTTACTCGAGGGAGGGGTCTGGGGCCAACGTCCTGACTTTC.